This TCR beta chain was profiled in a study of T cell responses to AZD1222 COVID-19 vaccine (dated by TCRdb to the early 2020s). In the study overall: Because spike-specific TCR depth and breadth did not differ between the two schedules, AZD1222 recipients who got a second dose at roughly 4 weeks were pooled with those who got a second dose at roughly 12 weeks. Trial participants were enrolled by age into 18-55, 56-69 and 70-plus year subgroups, with around 150, 28 and 57 TCR-sequenced participants respectively. A total of 230 to 250 trial participants underwent TCR sequencing, of whom about 210 received two doses of AZD1222 and around 26 received two doses of the MenACWY control vaccine.

Beyond this particular receptor, the publication reports: Participants were mostly white British and included more females than males, and it was suggested by the authors that clonal diversity may have been underestimated. The 56-69-year group was small, and its depth increase did not reach significance, likely because of low power. Nearly half of unique spike-specific TCRs reportedly recognized epitopes outside regions mutated in the B.1.351 and B.1.1.7 variants. Because no day 14 peak-response samples were available, the repertoires could be characterized only after the peak T cell response. The vaccine-associated CD4 TCRs covered the entire spike protein, and the dominant responses fell in regions 160-218 and 743-854. Conclusions about previously exposed vaccinees were limited because only 6 or 7 AZD1222 recipients were SARS-CoV-2 seropositive at baseline. Spike-specific TCR breadth and depth rose significantly after two AZD1222 doses compared with day 0 and with MenACWY recipients.

The sample's time point label, decoded: baseline before first vaccination. Vaccinee samples came from UK trials COV001 and COV002, including a single-blind randomized controlled phase 2/3 trial of AZD1222 (ChAdOx1 nCoV-19) in healthy adults. Trial participant PBMC samples were collected at day 0 and day 28 after the second dose for TCRbeta chain sequencing. At the junction V is shortened by 5 bases and J by 10 bases, with 9 bases in between. Reading the germline V gene (reference sequence) gives CDR1 MNHEY and CDR2 SMNVEV. The CDR3 runs 11 amino acids, cysteine and phenylalanine included. The sequence is cut down to CDR3 DNA, 33 bases in frame from base 1. The CDR3 regions of human TCRbeta chains were analyzed by immunosequencing. In the original analysis: Repertoire TCRs were matched against a reference library of SARS-CoV-2-specific TCRs generated with the MIRA antigen-specificity platform. Breadth was defined as the fraction of unique TCRs that were SARS-CoV-2-associated. Depth was defined as the fraction of total T cells that were SARS-CoV-2-associated. Using the MIRA data, each spike-specific TCR was mapped to the spike region that the TCR reacts to and placed in a CD4 or CD8 class. Log10-transformed breadth and depth values were compared by one-way ANOVA with Sidak's multiple comparisons tests. The source is immuneACCESS, and TCRdb retained only in-frame sequences with V and J called. Part of the clones is not carried over; for the studies checked, unresolved V genes explain less than half of this, and the remainder is unexplained. V, J and clone size were drawn from that table, and D and trimming were deduced from the DNA. This sample is represented by about 150,000 clones; roughly 92% of them were singletons. 1.6% of the sample goes to the ten largest clones.

This clone showed up just once. Its antigen specificity is not known. No clone much larger than this one lies a single base away; base qualities are absent. The sequence is built from TRBV27 and TRBJ2-1; possibly the D gene is TRBD2, per 5 matching bases. The TCR comes from an adult in good health. This sample comprised peripheral blood, obtained on day 0 of AZD1222 vaccination. CDR3 protein: CASSPGGEQFF. The DNA reads TGTGCCAGCAGTCCAGGAGGCGAGCAGTTCTTC.